This TCR beta chain emerged from a study of blood T cells in healthy people across ages. The CDR3 runs to 14 residues. With 3 bases removed from V and 8 bases from J, the gap between germline ends came to 17 bases. Germline loops: CDR1 DFQATT, CDR2 SNEGSKA (reference sequence). A second PCR of roughly 6 to 12 cycles used a sample-barcoded 5' primer and a J-beta primer mix. TCRdb used MiXCR to reprocess the 5' RACE reads, holding one entry per CDR3 protein. The repertoire consists of roughly 1,700,000 distinct CDR3 sequences, with 28% occurring once and the leading ten covering around 7.7%. This TCR was recovered from a woman aged 25-40 years in good health. The sequencing sample was made of blood. V usage is TRBV20-1 and J usage is TRBJ2-1; TRBD1 might be the D (6 bases). In DNA form, the CDR3 reads TGCAGTGCTAGTCGTCCAGGGGCCCTCGATGAGCAGTTCTTC. Protein sequence: CSASRPGALDEQFF.